These T cell receptor beta chains were read from a single sample in a study of T cells in localized non-small cell lung cancer. The repertoire was sequenced with immunoSEQ multiplex PCR; TCRdb's copy has only in-frame clones and lacks some. The sample consists of roughly 58,000 clones, roughly 79% of them appearing once. Source: PBMCs, taken before any cancer treatment. The source of these receptors is a man aged 35 to 69 with stage II lung adenocarcinoma. The CDR3 runs from the conserved cysteine through the conserved F or W. A D gene is named only where the DNA matches it firmly. Clone size is not always given. Where it is, it says once, few, many or a class for expanded clones.

length,size,D,J,V,DNA,CDR3
15,NA,NA,TRBJ1-5,TRBV18,TGTGCCAGCTCACAGGGACCTTATAGCAATCAGCCCCAGCATTTT,CASSQGPYSNQPQHF
15,NA,TRBD1,TRBJ2-2,TRBV6-1,TGTGCCAGCAAACTTACAGGGGTGAACACCGGGGAGCTGTTTTTT,CASKLTGVNTGELFF
15,NA,TRBD1,TRBJ1-1,TRBV18,TGTGCCAGCTCACCAACGGGACAGGGTGAAACTGAAGCTTTCTTT,CASSPTGQGETEAFF
14,NA,TRBD2,TRBJ2-3,TRBV18,TGTGCCAGCTCGCCGGGACTATTCACAGATACGCAGTATTTT,CASSPGLFTDTQYF
19,few,TRBD2,TRBJ2-4,TRBV11-2,TGTGCCAGCAGCTTAACGCGACTAGCGGGAGGTCTAGCCAAAAACATTCAGTACTTC,CASSLTRLAGGLAKNIQYF
14,NA,NA,TRBJ2-7,TRBV7-8,TGTGCCAGCAGCCCGACGGGACAAGCCTACGAGCAGTACTTC,CASSPTGQAYEQYF
16,NA,NA,TRBJ1-1,TRBV6-1,TGTGCCAGCAGTGAAGCGCAAGGGCCGGAGAACACTGAAGCTTTCTTT,CASSEAQGPENTEAFF
16,NA,NA,TRBJ1-3,TRBV6-6,TGTGCCAGCAGTTACTCGAGCGTAAGCTCTGGAAACACCATATATTTT,CASSYSSVSSGNTIYF
15,NA,NA,TRBJ1-5,TRBV15,TGTGCCACCAGCAGACGTGAGGAGACGGGTCAGCCCCAGCATTTT,CATSRREETGQPQHF
13,once,NA,TRBJ2-7,TRBV5-4,TGTGCCAGCAGCTTACAGGGATCCTACGAGCAGTACTTC,CASSLQGSYEQYF
14,NA,TRBD1,TRBJ2-7,TRBV11-1,TGTGCCAGCAGCTTCGGGACAGCGCCTTACGAGCAGTACTTC,CASSFGTAPYEQYF
14,NA,TRBD1,TRBJ1-1,TRBV30,TGTGCCTGGAGTAGGAGACAGGGGACGGCTGAAGCTTTCTTT,CAWSRRQGTAEAFF
14,NA,TRBD1,TRBJ1-1,TRBV11-3,TGTGCCAGCAGCCTGGGACAGGGGGGGGCTGAAGCTTTCTTT,CASSLGQGGAEAFF
15,NA,NA,TRBJ2-1,TRBV6-4,TGTGCCAGCCGAGGGAGCGGTGCGACCTACAATGAGCAGTTCTTC,CASRGSGATYNEQFF
14,NA,NA,TRBJ1-6,TRBV6-1,TGTGCCAGCAAGAGGGCAGGTAGCAATTCACCCCTCCACTTT,CASKRAGSNSPLHF
15,NA,TRBD1,TRBJ1-5,TRBV27,TGTGCCAGCAGTCCAGGGGGACAGGGGGGATGGCCCCAGCATTTT,CASSPGGQGGWPQHF
16,NA,NA,TRBJ2-2,TRBV5-1,TGCGCCAGCAGCTTGGATGTAGCGGTTGGGACCGGGGAGCTGTTTTTT,CASSLDVAVGTGELFF
10,NA,TRBD1,TRBJ1-1,TRBV6-5,TGTGCCACCTACGACAGGGTAGCTTTCTTT,CATYDRVAFF
14,few,TRBD1,TRBJ2-7,TRBV7-8,TGTGCCAGCAGCGCGGGACAGGGTGTGGGCGAGCAGTACTTC,CASSAGQGVGEQYF
18,once,NA,TRBJ2-3,TRBV5-6,TGTGCCAGCAGCGTGAGGCAGGGGAGACCTCTTCGCACAGATACGCAGTATTTT,CASSVRQGRPLRTDTQYF
15,NA,TRBD1,TRBJ2-6,TRBV19,TGTGCCAGTAGCGGACAGGGTGGAAGAGCCAACGTCCTGACTTTC,CASSGQGGRANVLTF
18,NA,TRBD2,TRBJ2-7,TRBV7-2,TGTGCCAGCAGCGCCAGACTGGCTAGCGGGACCAACTCCTACGAGCAGTACTTC,CASSARLASGTNSYEQYF
14,NA,NA,TRBJ2-7,TRBV10-1,TGCGCCAGCAGTGCCGCCCAAGGCCCCTACGAGCAGTACTTC,CASSAAQGPYEQYF
12,NA,NA,TRBJ1-5,TRBV19,TGTGCCAGTATGACAGCGGCTCAGCCCCAGCATTTT,CASMTAAQPQHF
17,medium-sized,NA,TRBJ1-5,TRBV4-2,TGTGCCAGCAGCCAAGATTGGCGGGGCGATAGCAATCAGCCCCAGCATTTT,CASSQDWRGDSNQPQHF
13,few,NA,TRBJ2-1,TRBV7-3,TGTGCCAGCAGCCCCCCGGGAGTAAATGAGCAGTTCTTC,CASSPPGVNEQFF
16,once,NA,TRBJ2-7,TRBV18,TGTGCCAGCTCGCCTAAGGGCAGGGCTTTTTCCTACGAGCAGTACTTC,CASSPKGRAFSYEQYF
14,NA,NA,TRBJ1-2,TRBV7-2,TGTGCCAGCAGCTTTTACGGGACGTTCTATGGCTACACCTTC,CASSFYGTFYGYTF
14,NA,TRBD1,TRBJ1-1,TRBV7-9,TGTGCCAGCAGCTTACAGGGGGCGTCGGCTGAAGCTTTCTTT,CASSLQGASAEAFF
14,NA,TRBD1,TRBJ1-2,TRBV6-5,TGTGCCAGCAGTCCCGGGACAGGGTTACGCGGCTACACCTTC,CASSPGTGLRGYTF
14,NA,NA,TRBJ1-1,TRBV7-9,TGTGCCAGCAGCTTAGGGGGCGGGAACACTGAAGCTTTCTTT,CASSLGGGNTEAFF
14,NA,TRBD1,TRBJ1-1,TRBV18,TGTGCCAGCGGAAGAGTACAGGGGGACACTGAAGCTTTCTTT,CASGRVQGDTEAFF
12,NA,NA,TRBJ1-1,TRBV29-1,TGCAGCGTTGCAATGGGTAACACTGAAGCTTTCTTT,CSVAMGNTEAFF
15,NA,NA,TRBJ1-2,TRBV13,TGTGCCAGCAGCGTAGCGGGTTGGGGCCTCTATGGCTACACCTTC,CASSVAGWGLYGYTF
15,once,TRBD2,TRBJ2-1,TRBV30,TGTGCCTGGAGTGGGCATAGCGGGAGAGTAGGTGAGCAGTTCTTC,CAWSGHSGRVGEQFF
15,once,NA,TRBJ1-5,TRBV9,TGTGCCAGCAGCCTCGGGGGGAGTAGCAATCAGCCCCAGCATTTT,CASSLGGSSNQPQHF
13,NA,TRBD1,TRBJ1-1,TRBV11-2,TGTGCCAGCAGCCGTCCCGGGACAGGTGAAGCTTTCTTT,CASSRPGTGEAFF
16,NA,TRBD1,TRBJ2-2,TRBV4-3,TGCGCCAGCAGCCTTATGACAGGGACGAACACCGGGGAGCTGTTTTTT,CASSLMTGTNTGELFF
15,NA,TRBD1,TRBJ1-3,TRBV2,TGTGCCAGCAGGGGAGGGACAGCAACTCGAAACACCATATATTTT,CASRGGTATRNTIYF
20,NA,NA,TRBJ2-5,TRBV4-1,TGCGCCAGCAGCCAAGGGTTAACAGGGATTGGAAGTATAGGCCAAGAGACCCAGTACTTC,CASSQGLTGIGSIGQETQYF
15,NA,TRBD1,TRBJ1-2,TRBV19,TGTGCCAGTACCTTCCGGGACAGTTTCATCTATGGCTACACCTTC,CASTFRDSFIYGYTF
14,NA,NA,TRBJ2-5,TRBV19,TGTGCCAGTAGTATAGAGGCAGGGGTGGAGACCCAGTACTTC,CASSIEAGVETQYF
22,NA,TRBD1,TRBJ1-3,TRBV18,TGTGCCAGCTCACCACAATGGTTGTCACGACCGGGACAGCCTATCCGGAGAGACACCATATATTTT,CASSPQWLSRPGQPIRRDTIYF
15,NA,TRBD1,TRBJ1-1,TRBV7-8,TGTGCCAGCAGCTCCCCCAGGGGGGCAGCGGCTGAAGCTTTCTTT,CASSSPRGAAAEAFF
14,NA,NA,TRBJ2-3,TRBV30,TGTGCCTGGAGTGACCCGGGAAGGCCAGATACGCAGTATTTT,CAWSDPGRPDTQYF
14,NA,TRBD1,TRBJ2-7,TRBV6-5,TGTGCCAGCAGAAGGACAGGGATGACCTACGAGCAGTACTTC,CASRRTGMTYEQYF
13,NA,TRBD1,TRBJ1-1,TRBV5-1,TGCGCCAGCAGCTTCGACAGGGAGACTGAAGCTTTCTTT,CASSFDRETEAFF
15,NA,TRBD2,TRBJ2-3,TRBV30,TGTGCCTGGAAAGAACTAGCGGTTAGCACAGATACGCAGTATTTT,CAWKELAVSTDTQYF
14,NA,NA,TRBJ2-5,TRBV4-2,TGTGCCAGCAGCCAGCTAGCGTTGGTAGAGACCCAGTACTTC,CASSQLALVETQYF
15,few,TRBD2,TRBJ2-5,TRBV4-1,TGCGCCAGCAGCCGTTCGGGAGGGCCTCAAGAGACCCAGTACTTC,CASSRSGGPQETQYF
14,NA,TRBD1,TRBJ2-7,TRBV18,TGTGCCAGCTCAAGGGACAGGGAGGTCTACGAGCAGTACTTC,CASSRDREVYEQYF
14,once,TRBD2,TRBJ2-1,TRBV18,TGTGCCAGCTCAACCGGGACTAGCATCTATGAGCAGTTCTTC,CASSTGTSIYEQFF
12,NA,NA,TRBJ1-3,TRBV18,TGTGCCAGCTCACCGAGGGGAAACACCATATATTTT,CASSPRGNTIYF
16,NA,TRBD2,TRBJ2-7,TRBV11-2,TGTGCCAGCAGCTTGGTAGGGCTAGCGGGGGTGCGCGAACAGTACTTC,CASSLVGLAGVREQYF
14,NA,NA,TRBJ1-5,TRBV27,TGTGCCAGCAGTACCATGGGGACGAATCAGCCCCAGCATTTT,CASSTMGTNQPQHF
14,few,NA,TRBJ2-5,TRBV7-7,TGTGCTAGCAGCTTAAGTGGGCAGCAAGAGACCCAGTACTTC,CASSLSGQQETQYF
16,NA,TRBD1,TRBJ1-3,TRBV4-1,TGCGCCAGCAGCCACGGACAGGTCAACTCTGGAAACACCATATATTTT,CASSHGQVNSGNTIYF